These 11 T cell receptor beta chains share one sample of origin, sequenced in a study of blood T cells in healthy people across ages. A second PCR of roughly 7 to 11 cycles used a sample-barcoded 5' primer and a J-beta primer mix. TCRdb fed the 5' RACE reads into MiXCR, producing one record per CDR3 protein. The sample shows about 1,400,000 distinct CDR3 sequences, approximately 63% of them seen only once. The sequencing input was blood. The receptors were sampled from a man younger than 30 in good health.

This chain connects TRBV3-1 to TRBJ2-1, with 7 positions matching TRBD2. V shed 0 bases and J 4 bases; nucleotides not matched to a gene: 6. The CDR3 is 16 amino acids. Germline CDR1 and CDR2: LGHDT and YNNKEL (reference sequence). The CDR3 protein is CASSQEGQRGYNEQFF. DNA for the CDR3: TGTGCCAGCAGCCAAGAGGGCCAGCGGGGATACAATGAGCAGTTCTTC.

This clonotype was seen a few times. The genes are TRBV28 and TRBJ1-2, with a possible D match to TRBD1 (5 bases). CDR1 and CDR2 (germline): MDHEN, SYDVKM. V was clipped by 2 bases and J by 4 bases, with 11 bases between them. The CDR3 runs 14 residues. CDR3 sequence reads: CASSLGTSPYGYTF. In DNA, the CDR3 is TGTGCCAGCAGTTTAGGGACTAGCCCCTATGGCTACACCTTC.

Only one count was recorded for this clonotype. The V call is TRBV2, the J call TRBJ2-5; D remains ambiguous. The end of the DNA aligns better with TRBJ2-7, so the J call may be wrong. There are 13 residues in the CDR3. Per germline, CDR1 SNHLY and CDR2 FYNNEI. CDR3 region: CASSRTPDYEQYF. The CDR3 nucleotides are TGTGCCAGCAGTCGAACTCCCGACTACGAGCAGTACTTC.

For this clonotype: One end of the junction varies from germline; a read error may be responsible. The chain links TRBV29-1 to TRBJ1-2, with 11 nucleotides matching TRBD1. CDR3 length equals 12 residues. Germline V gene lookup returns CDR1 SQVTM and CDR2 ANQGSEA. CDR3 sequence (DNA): TGCAGCACCCGGACAGGGGGCTATGGCCACACCTTC. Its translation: CSTRTGGYGHTF.

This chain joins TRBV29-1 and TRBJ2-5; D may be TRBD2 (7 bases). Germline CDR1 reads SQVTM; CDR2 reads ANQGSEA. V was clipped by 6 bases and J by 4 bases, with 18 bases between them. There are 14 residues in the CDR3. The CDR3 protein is CSVATSRGGETQYF. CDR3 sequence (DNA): TGCAGCGTCGCCACGTCGAGGGGGGGAGAGACCCAGTACTTC.

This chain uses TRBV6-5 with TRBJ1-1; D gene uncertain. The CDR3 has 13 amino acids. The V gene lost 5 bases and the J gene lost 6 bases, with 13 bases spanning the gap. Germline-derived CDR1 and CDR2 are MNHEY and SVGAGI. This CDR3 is CASSAAPDAEAFF. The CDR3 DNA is TGTGCCAGCAGTGCGGCTCCGGACGCTGAAGCTTTCTTT.

CDR3 loop: CASSYSWGNYGYTF. The CDR3 DNA follows: TGTGCCAGCAGTTACTCGTGGGGGAACTATGGCTACACCTTC. V and J are TRBV6-5 and TRBJ1-2; the D gene is possibly TRBD1 (5 bases). CDR1 is MNHEY, CDR2 SVGAGI, per germline. There are 14 residues in the CDR3. V lost 0 bases and J lost 2, with 7 bases in between.

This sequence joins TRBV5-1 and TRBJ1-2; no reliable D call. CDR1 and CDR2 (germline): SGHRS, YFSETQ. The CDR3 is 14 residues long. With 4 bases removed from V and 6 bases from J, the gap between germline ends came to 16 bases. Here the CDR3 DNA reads TGCGCCAGCAGCCATTCCTCCCAATCAGATGGCTACACCTTC. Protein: CASSHSSQSDGYTF.

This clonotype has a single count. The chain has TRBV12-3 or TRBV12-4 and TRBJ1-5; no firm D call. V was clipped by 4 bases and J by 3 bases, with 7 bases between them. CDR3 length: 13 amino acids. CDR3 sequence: CASSWQPNQPQHF. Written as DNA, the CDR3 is TGTGCCAGCAGTTGGCAGCCCAATCAGCCCCAGCATTTT.

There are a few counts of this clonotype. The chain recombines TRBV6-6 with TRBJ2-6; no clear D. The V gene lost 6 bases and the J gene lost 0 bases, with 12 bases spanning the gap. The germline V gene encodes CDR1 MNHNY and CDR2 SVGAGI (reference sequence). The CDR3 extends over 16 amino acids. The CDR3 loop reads CASSRSQLSGANVLTF. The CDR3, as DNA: TGTGCCAGCAGCCGTTCACAGCTCTCTGGGGCCAACGTCCTGACTTTC.

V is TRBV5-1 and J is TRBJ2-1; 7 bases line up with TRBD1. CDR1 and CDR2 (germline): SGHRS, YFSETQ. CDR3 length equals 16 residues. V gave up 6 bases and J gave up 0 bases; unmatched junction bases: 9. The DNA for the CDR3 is TGCGCCAGCACAAGATTGACAGGGAACTCCTACAATGAGCAGTTCTTC. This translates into CASTRLTGNSYNEQFF.